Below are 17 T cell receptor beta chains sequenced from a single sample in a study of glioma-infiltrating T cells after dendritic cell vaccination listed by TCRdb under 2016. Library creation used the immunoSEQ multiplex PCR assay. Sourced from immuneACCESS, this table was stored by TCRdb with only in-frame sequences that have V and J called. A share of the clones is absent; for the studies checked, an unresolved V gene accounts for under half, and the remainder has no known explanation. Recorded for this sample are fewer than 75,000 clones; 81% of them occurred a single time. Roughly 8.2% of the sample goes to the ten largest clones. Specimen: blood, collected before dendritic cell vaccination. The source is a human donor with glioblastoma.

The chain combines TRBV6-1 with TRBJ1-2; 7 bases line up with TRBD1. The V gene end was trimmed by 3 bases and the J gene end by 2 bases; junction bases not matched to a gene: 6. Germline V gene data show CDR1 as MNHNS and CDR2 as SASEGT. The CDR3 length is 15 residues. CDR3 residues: CASSDGTANNYGYTF. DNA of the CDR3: TGTGCCAGCAGTGACGGGACAGCGAACAACTATGGCTACACCTTC.

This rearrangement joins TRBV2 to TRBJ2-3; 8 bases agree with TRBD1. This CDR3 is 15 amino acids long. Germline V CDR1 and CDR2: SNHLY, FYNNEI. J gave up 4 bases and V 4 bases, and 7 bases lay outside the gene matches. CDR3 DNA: TGTGCCAGCAGTGTCCCCGGACAGGGCGCAGATACGCAGTATTTT. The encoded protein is CASSVPGQGADTQYF. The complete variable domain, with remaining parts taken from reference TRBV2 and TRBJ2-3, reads EPEVTQTPSHQVTQMGQEVILRCVPISNHLYFYWYRQILGQKVEFLVSFYNNEISEKSEIFDDQFSVERPDGSNFTLKIRSTKLEDSAMYFCASSVPGQGADTQYFGPGTRLTVL.

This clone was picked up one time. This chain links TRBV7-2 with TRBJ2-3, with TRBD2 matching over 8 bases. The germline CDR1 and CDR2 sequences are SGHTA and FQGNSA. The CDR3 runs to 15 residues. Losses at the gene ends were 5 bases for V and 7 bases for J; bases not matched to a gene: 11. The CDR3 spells CASSPGGGQDNTQYF. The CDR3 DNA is TGTGCCAGCAGCCCCGGGGGGGGGCAGGACAATACGCAGTATTTT.

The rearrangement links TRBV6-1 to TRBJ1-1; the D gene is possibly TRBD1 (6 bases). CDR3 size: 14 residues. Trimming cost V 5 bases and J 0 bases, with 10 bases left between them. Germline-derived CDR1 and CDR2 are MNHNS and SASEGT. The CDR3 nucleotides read TGTGCCAGCAGTACCGGGACACTGAACACTGAAGCTTTCTTT. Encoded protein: CASSTGTLNTEAFF.

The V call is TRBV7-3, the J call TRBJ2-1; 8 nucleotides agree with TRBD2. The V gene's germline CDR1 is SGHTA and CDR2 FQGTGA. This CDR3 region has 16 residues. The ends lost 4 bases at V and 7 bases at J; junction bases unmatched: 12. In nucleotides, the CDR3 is TGTGCCAGCAGCTCCACCGGGACTAGTGGAACGAATGAGCAGTTCTTC. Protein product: CASSSTGTSGTNEQFF.

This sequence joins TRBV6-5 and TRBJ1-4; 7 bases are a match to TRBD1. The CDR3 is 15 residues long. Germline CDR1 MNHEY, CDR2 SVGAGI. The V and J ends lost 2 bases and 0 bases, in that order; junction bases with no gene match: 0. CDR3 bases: TGTGCCAGCAGTTACCAGGGGGCAACTAATGAAAAACTGTTTTTT. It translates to CASSYQGATNEKLFF.

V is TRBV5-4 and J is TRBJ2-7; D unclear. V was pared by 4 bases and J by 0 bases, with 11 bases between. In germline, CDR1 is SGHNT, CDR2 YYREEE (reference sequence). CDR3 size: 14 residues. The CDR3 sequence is CASSPSMSSYEQYF. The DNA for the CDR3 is TGTGCCAGCAGCCCCTCAATGAGCTCCTACGAGCAGTACTTC.

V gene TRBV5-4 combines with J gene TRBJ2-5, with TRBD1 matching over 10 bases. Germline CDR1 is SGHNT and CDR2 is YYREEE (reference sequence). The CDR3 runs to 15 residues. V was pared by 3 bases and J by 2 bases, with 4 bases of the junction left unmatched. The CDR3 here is CASSSTGGSQETQYF. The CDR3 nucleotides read TGTGCCAGCAGCTCGACAGGGGGCTCTCAAGAGACCCAGTACTTC. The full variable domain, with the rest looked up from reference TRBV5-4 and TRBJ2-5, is ETGVTQSPTHLIKTRGQQVTLRCSSQSGHNTVSWYQQALGQGPQFIFQYYREEENGRGNFPPRFSGLQFPNYSSELNVNALELDDSALYLCASSSTGGSQETQYFGPGTRLLVL.

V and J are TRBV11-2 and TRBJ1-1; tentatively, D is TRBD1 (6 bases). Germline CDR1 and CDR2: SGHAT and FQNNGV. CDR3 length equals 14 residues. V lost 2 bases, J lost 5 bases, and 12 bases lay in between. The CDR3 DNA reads TGTGCCAGCAGCTTATCGGGCAGGGGAACTGAAGCTTTCTTT. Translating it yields CASSLSGRGTEAFF.

DNA of the CDR3: TGTGCCAGCAGTGAGATCACTAGCTCCTACGAGCAGTACTTC. This gives the protein CASSEITSSYEQYF. The genes are TRBV2 and TRBJ2-7, with D possibly TRBD2 on 5 matching bases. The CDR3 contains 14 residues. Germline CDR1 SNHLY, CDR2 FYNNEI. Trimming left V 3 bases short and J 0 bases short, with 9 bases between. Full variable domain (outside the CDR3, taken from reference TRBV2 and TRBJ2-7): EPEVTQTPSHQVTQMGQEVILRCVPISNHLYFYWYRQILGQKVEFLVSFYNNEISEKSEIFDDQFSVERPDGSNFTLKIRSTKLEDSAMYFCASSEITSSYEQYFGPGTRLTVT.

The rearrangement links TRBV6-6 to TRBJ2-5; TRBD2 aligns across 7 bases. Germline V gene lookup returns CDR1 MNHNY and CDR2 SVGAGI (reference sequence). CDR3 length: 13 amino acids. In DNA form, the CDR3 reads TGTGGGGCTAGCGGAGCCCTCGGAGAGACCCAGTACTTC. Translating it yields CGASGALGETQYF.

The CDR3 DNA follows: TGTGCCAGCAGAAGAGGAAGGGGGCGCAATCAGCCCCAGCATTTT. It yields the protein CASRRGRGRNQPQHF. The rearrangement joins TRBV6-5 to TRBJ1-5; 7 bases are shared with TRBD1. V dropped 6 bases and J dropped 2; count of bases not matched to a gene: 7. The germline CDR1 and CDR2 sequences are MNHEY and SVGAGI. The CDR3 extends over 15 amino acids.

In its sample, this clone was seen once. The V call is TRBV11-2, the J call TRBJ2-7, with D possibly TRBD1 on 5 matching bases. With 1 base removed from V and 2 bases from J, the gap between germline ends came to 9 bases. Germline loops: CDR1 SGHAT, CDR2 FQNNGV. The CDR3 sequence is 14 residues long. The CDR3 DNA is TGTGCCAGCAGCTTAGGGGGCGACACCTACGAGCAGTACTTC. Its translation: CASSLGGDTYEQYF.

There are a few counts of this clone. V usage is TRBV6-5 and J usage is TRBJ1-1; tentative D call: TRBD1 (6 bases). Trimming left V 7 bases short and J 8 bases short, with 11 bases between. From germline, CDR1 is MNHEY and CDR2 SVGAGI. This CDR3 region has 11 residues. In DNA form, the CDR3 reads TGTGCCAGCACCCGAGGGGGAGAAGCTTTCTTT. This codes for CASTRGGEAFF.

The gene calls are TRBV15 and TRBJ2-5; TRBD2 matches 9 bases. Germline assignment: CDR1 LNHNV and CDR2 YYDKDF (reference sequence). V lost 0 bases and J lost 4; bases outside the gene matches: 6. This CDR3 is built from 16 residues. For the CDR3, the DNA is TGTGCCACCAGCAGAGATGGGACTAGCAGTAGAGAGACCCAGTACTTC. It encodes CATSRDGTSSRETQYF.

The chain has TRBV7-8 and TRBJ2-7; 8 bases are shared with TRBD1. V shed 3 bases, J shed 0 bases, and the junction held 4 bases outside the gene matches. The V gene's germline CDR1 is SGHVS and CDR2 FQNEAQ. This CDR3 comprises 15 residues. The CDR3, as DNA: TGTGCCAGCAGCTTGGACAGGGTACTCTCCTACGAGCAGTACTTC. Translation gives CASSLDRVLSYEQYF.

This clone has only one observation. CDR3 in DNA: TGTGCCAGCAGCGCCTCGGTGAGCAATCAGCCCCAGCATTTT. This gives the protein CASSASVSNQPQHF. V usage is TRBV9 and J usage is TRBJ1-5, with D unresolved. This CDR3 contains 14 residues. Trimming took off 3 bases at V and 1 base at J, with 8 bases between the two ends. The germline V gene has CDR1 SGDLS and CDR2 YYNGEE.